The clone carrying this T cell receptor (beta chain) was observed a few times. Its matching antigen is unknown. Unique molecular identifiers were carried by the TCR beta cDNA libraries. TCRdb re-called the PCR reads through MiXCR, storing one row per CDR3 protein. Among more than 350,000 distinct CDR3 sequences listed, approximately 42% were seen once. These data originate in a study of post-analysis software for immune sequencing data. The CDR3 totals 16 residues. V lost 6 bases, J lost 5 bases, and 15 bases stayed unmatched. CDR1 is DFQATT and CDR2 is SNEGSKA in the germline V gene (reference sequence). Study-level findings and limits: About 5 TRBV segments appeared more often in patients than in controls, and TRBV5-6, TRBV5-1 and TRBV20-1 were among these. Comparison with controls showed significantly lower normalized Chao1 diversity in multiple sclerosis patients.

The sequence was obtained from a girl under 10 years old with multiple sclerosis. Sequencing used blood. The chain links TRBV20-1 to TRBJ2-5, with TRBD2 identical over 10 bases. CDR3 protein: CSASTPQRGGYETQYF. As DNA, the CDR3 is TGCAGTGCATCAACTCCACAGCGGGGGGGCTACGAGACCCAGTACTTC.